The clone carrying this TCR beta chain was seen at least ten times. Researchers prepared the TCRbeta library using unique molecular identifiers, the study reports. MiXCR, run by TCRdb on the PCR reads, gives a single entry per CDR3 protein. The sample yields about 600,000 distinct CDR3 sequences, over 9.5% seen once. The sample originates from a study of T-cell reconstitution after alpha-beta-depleted transplantation in children. The CDR3 loop spans 16 amino acids. Germline loops: CDR1 SGHTA, CDR2 FQGNSA. V gave up 5 bases and J gave up 5 bases, with 22 bases separating them. The V and J genes are TRBV7-2 and TRBJ2-7, with D perhaps TRBD1 or TRBD2 (5 bases each). Sequencing used PBMCs from the stem cell graft donor, obtained from the stem cell graft. The TCR was taken from a human donor who donated a stem cell graft to a child with acute myeloid leukemia. The CDR3 DNA follows: TGTGCCAGCAGCGTCTCCGGGACCCAGGGTCAGGACGAGCAGTACTTC. Translating gives CASSVSGTQGQDEQYF.